This entry describes one TCR beta chain. The antigen is unknown. The entry originates in a study of cytomegalovirus exposure and HLA in healthy donors. Study-wide context: Some 80 million unique TCRs from HLA-typed donors were held in an early data release. The study, taken as a whole, reports: According to the study, approximately 150 TCR beta chains were cytomegalovirus-associated. Reportedly, cytomegalovirus status was diagnosed with high sensitivity and specificity.

The CDR3 runs to 16 residues. V was clipped by 6 bases and J by 0 bases; unmatched bases: 7. Germline assignment: CDR1 LNHDA and CDR2 SQIVND (reference sequence). PCR used 60 Vbeta primers and 13 Jbeta primers. Some clones are missing from TCRdb's copy, which holds only in-frame ones; the method was immunoSEQ multiplex PCR. The sample carries hundreds of thousands of clones, about 74% recorded once. The genes are TRBV19 and TRBJ2-1, with 8 positions matching TRBD1. The specimen was PBMCs. This TCR was recovered from a middle-aged man in good health and CMV-seronegative. CDR3 residues: CASSIDRGLSYNEQFF. CDR3 DNA sequence: TGTGCCAGTAGCATTGACAGGGGACTCTCCTACAATGAGCAGTTCTTC.